The rows below give T cell receptor beta chains drawn from one sample of a study of beta chain features in type 1 diabetes. Method: immunoSEQ multiplex PCR; TCRdb's copy keeps in-frame clones and lacks some. The sample yields 900,000 or so clones, 17% seen once. The sample consisted of naive CD4+ T cells from blood. These receptors were taken from a woman aged 18 to 35 in good health. Each CDR3 is given with its conserved first and last residue. The order of the fields is V gene, J gene, clone size, D gene, CDR3 protein, CDR3 DNA. The D gene is left open where the match is weak. Clone size is not always given. Where it is, it says once, few, many or a class for expanded clones.

>TRBV28|TRBJ2-7|few|TRBD1
CASSTPQGAGEQYF
TGTGCCAGCAGTACACCACAGGGGGCGGGGGAGCAGTACTTC
>TRBV28|TRBJ1-2|few|-
CASSPPASRGFGYTF
TGTGCCAGCAGTCCCCCGGCGAGCCGGGGATTCGGCTACACCTTC
>TRBV4-2|TRBJ1-4|-|-
CASSQDQGIEKLFF
TGTGCCAGCAGCCAAGACCAGGGGATTGAAAAACTGTTTTTT
>TRBV7-2|TRBJ2-3|few|-
CASSSPGYTDTQYF
TGTGCCAGCAGCTCTCCGGGGTACACAGATACGCAGTATTTT
>TRBV5-1|TRBJ1-2|few|-
CASSLGGNYGYTF
TGCGCCAGCAGCTTGGGCGGCAACTATGGCTACACCTTC
>TRBV20-1|TRBJ2-1|-|-
CSAPVYREQFF
TGCAGTGCACCCGTTTACAGGGAGCAGTTCTTC
>TRBV18|TRBJ2-1|-|-
CASSRLPQAYNEQFF
TGTGCCAGCTCAAGACTGCCCCAGGCATACAATGAGCAGTTCTTC
>TRBV29-1|TRBJ2-4|-|-
CSVGLSKNIQYF
TGCAGCGTGGGCCTTTCCAAAAACATTCAGTACTTC
>TRBV5-1|TRBJ1-1|few|-
CASKTVWGMNTEAFF
TGCGCCAGCAAGACAGTTTGGGGCATGAACACTGAAGCTTTCTTT
>TRBV27|TRBJ2-3|few|-
CASSSQGDTQYF
TGTGCCAGCAGTTCGCAGGGAGATACGCAGTATTTT
>TRBV9|TRBJ2-2|few|-
CASSDRGANTGELFF
TGTGCCAGCAGCGATAGAGGGGCGAACACCGGGGAGCTGTTTTTT
>TRBV7-2|TRBJ1-1|few|TRBD1
CASNFRGHTEAFF
TGTGCCAGCAACTTCAGGGGGCATACTGAAGCTTTCTTT